One T cell receptor (beta chain) is described in this entry. The authors' processing: By means of reference gene primer amplification, nucleated cell counts were estimated. Clones were read by immunoSEQ multiplex PCR, and TCRdb kept only the in-frame ones, dropping some. That table supplies the V and J calls and clone size; D and trimming were determined from the DNA. This sample has just over 300,000 clones; 87% occur once, and the top ten carry about 2.3%. The source of the sample is a study of blood T cell repertoires in COVID-19. About the research overall: The United States, Italy and Spain provided the acute and convalescent COVID-19 samples. T cells, B-cell-depleted T cells, or PBMCs supplied cDNA or gDNA.

This CDR3 region has 13 residues. Germline V CDR1 and CDR2: MDHEN, SYDVKM. V gave up 7 bases and J gave up 1 base, with 7 bases separating them. J is TRBJ2-2 and V is TRBV28; D gene uncertain. This receptor was obtained from a man younger than 30 with active or convalescent COVID-19. Input material: peripheral blood. CDR3 DNA: TGTGCCAGCAAAAACAGGAACACCGGGGAGCTGTTTTTT. Its translation: CASKNRNTGELFF.